The entry that follows covers one T cell receptor beta chain sequence. The V gene end was trimmed by 4 bases and the J gene end by 7 bases; junction bases not matched to a gene: 6. Germline V gene lookup returns CDR1 SGDLS and CDR2 YYNGEE. The CDR3 length is 14 residues. This sample is part of a study of blood T cell repertoires in COVID-19. About the research overall: Acute and convalescent COVID-19 samples came from the United States, Italy and Spain. PBMCs, B-cell-depleted T cells, or T cells were the source of the cDNA or gDNA that made up the material.

In the authors' workflow: The assay estimated nucleated cells by amplifying reference gene primers. Assay used: immunoSEQ multiplex PCR; TCRdb lists only in-frame clones, some missing. The V and J calls and clone size are taken from that table; D and trimming were inferred from the DNA. Here the sample spans more than 95,000 clones, around four fifths being singletons. This receptor was obtained from a human donor in a cohort sampled during active COVID-19. The sample was peripheral blood. The chain employs TRBV9 and TRBJ1-5; 9 bases are a match to TRBD1. CDR3 loop: CASSTTGGGQPQHF. The CDR3 DNA follows: TGTGCCAGCAGCACCACAGGGGGCGGACAGCCCCAGCATTTT.